Below, 12 T cell receptor beta chains from the same sample are listed, as sequenced in a study of cytomegalovirus exposure and HLA in healthy donors. The PCR employed 60 Vbeta primers together with 13 Jbeta primers. Sequencing was performed with immunoSEQ multiplex PCR; in TCRdb, only in-frame clones are kept and a portion is missing. This sample yields around 250,000 clones, of which around nine tenths are seen a single time; 1.7% belongs to the top ten. Sequencing input: PBMCs. The receptors come from a girl aged 2 to 9 in good health and CMV-seronegative.

The gene calls are TRBV19 and TRBJ1-5, with 10 nucleotides matching TRBD1. The germline V gene encodes CDR1 LNHDA and CDR2 SQIVND (reference sequence). V was clipped by 4 bases and J by 3 bases; unmatched bases: 6. CDR3 length: 16 amino acids. Here the CDR3 reads CASSTRDRGLNQPQHF. CDR3 DNA: TGTGCCAGTAGTACCCGGGACAGGGGACTCAATCAGCCCCAGCATTTT. The full variable domain, its missing parts supplied by reference TRBV19 and TRBJ1-5, is DGGITQSPKYLFRKEGQNVTLSCEQNLNHDAMYWYRQDPGQGLRLIYYSQIVNDFQKGDIAEGYSVSREKKESFPLTVTSAQKNPTAFYLCASSTRDRGLNQPQHFGDGTRLSIL.

A word on this clone: This same CDR3 is encoded by further DNA sequences in the sample. V gene TRBV7-9 combines with J gene TRBJ1-1; D unclear. This CDR3 has 12 residues. The germline V gene encodes CDR1 SEHNR and CDR2 FQNEAQ (reference sequence). Trimming took off 0 bases at V and 8 bases at J, with 7 bases between the two ends. The CDR3 region is CASSLAAVEAFF. The CDR3 bases are TGTGCCAGCAGCTTAGCGGCGGTAGAAGCTTTCTTT.

V usage is TRBV5-4 and J usage is TRBJ1-5; D is uncertain. Looked up from germline, CDR1 is SGHNT and CDR2 is YYREEE (reference sequence). V was trimmed by 4 bases and J by 1 base, leaving 12 bases between them. The CDR3 consists of 15 residues. This CDR3 is CASSQYEKSNQPQHF. DNA of the CDR3: TGTGCCAGCAGCCAATACGAGAAAAGCAATCAGCCCCAGCATTTT. Filled out from reference TRBV5-4 and TRBJ1-5, the complete variable domain reads ETGVTQSPTHLIKTRGQQVTLRCSSQSGHNTVSWYQQALGQGPQFIFQYYREEENGRGNFPPRFSGLQFPNYSSELNVNALELDDSALYLCASSQYEKSNQPQHFGDGTRLSIL.

This chain links TRBV27 with TRBJ2-2; D not certain. Germline assignment: CDR1 MNHEY and CDR2 SMNVEV (reference sequence). CDR3 length: 13 residues. With 4 bases removed from V and 3 bases from J, the gap between germline ends came to 6 bases. CDR3 DNA sequence: TGTGCCAGCAGTTACCCAGACACCGGGGAGCTGTTTTTT. It encodes CASSYPDTGELFF.

CDR3 DNA: TGTGCCAGCAGCCAAGAACTGGCCAGGGTAGGCGGAAACACCATATATTTT. Translation: CASSQELARVGGNTIYF. The rearrangement links TRBV4-2 to TRBJ1-3; D may be TRBD1 (5 bases). The CDR3 is 17 residues long. V gave up 0 bases and J gave up 4 bases, with 16 bases separating them. The germline gives CDR1 LGHNA, CDR2 YNFKEQ.

V and J are TRBV4-1 and TRBJ1-2; D uncertain. The CDR3 is 15 amino acids. Trimming cost V 0 bases and J 1 base, with 9 bases left between them. Germline CDR1 reads MGHRA; CDR2 reads YSYEKL. CDR3 bases: TGCGCCAGCAGCCAAGATAATAAGAGTAACTATGGCTACACCTTC. Translated: CASSQDNKSNYGYTF.

V and J are TRBV18 and TRBJ1-4, with 8 bases that match TRBD1. The CDR3 loop spans 14 amino acids. From germline, CDR1 is KGHSH and CDR2 LQKENI. Trimming removed 6 bases from V and 7 bases from J; junction bases left unmatched: 7. The CDR3 region is CASSQGAESEKLFF. As DNA, the CDR3 is TGTGCCAGCTCCCAGGGGGCGGAGAGTGAAAAACTGTTTTTT.

The J gene is TRBJ2-1, the V gene TRBV23-1, with D possibly TRBD2 on 6 matching bases. TRBV23-1 is classed as an ORF, of uncertain function. This CDR3 is built from 16 residues. V lost 1 base and J lost 7, with 17 bases in between. For the CDR3, the DNA is TGCGCCAGCAGTCAATTGGAGGGGATATCGCAAAATGAGCAGTTCTTC. This translates into CASSQLEGISQNEQFF.

The chain recombines TRBV7-9 with TRBJ1-3, with D possibly being TRBD1 (5 bases). The CDR3 covers 16 residues. V dropped 4 bases and J dropped 4 bases, with 17 bases sitting between them. Germline V gene sequence: CDR1 SEHNR, CDR2 FQNEAQ (reference sequence). The CDR3 DNA reads as TGTGCCAGCAGCTCCACGACAGCGGGGAGGGGAAACACCATATATTTT. Translating gives CASSSTTAGRGNTIYF.

This clone appeared once. The J gene is TRBJ1-2, the V gene TRBV29-1; D is unresolved. Deletions cut 6 bases from V and 7 bases from J, with 12 bases between. The CDR3 extends over 11 amino acids. Germline loops: CDR1 SQVTM, CDR2 ANQGSEA. In DNA form, the CDR3 reads TGCAGCGTCCCAGGCGGGTTTGGCTACACCTTC. This codes for CSVPGGFGYTF.

The chain has TRBV13 and TRBJ2-5, with TRBD2 identical over 8 bases. The CDR3 totals 16 residues. J was trimmed by 3 bases and V by 4 bases; bases with no gene match: 10. Germline assignment: CDR1 PRHDT and CDR2 FYEKMQ (reference sequence). The CDR3 DNA reads TGTGCCAGCAGCTCCTCCTCTAGCGGGTTGGAAGAGACCCAGTACTTC. It translates to CASSSSSSGLEETQYF.

The chain combines TRBV5-1 with TRBJ1-1; 7 bases match TRBD1. The CDR3 consists of 13 residues. V shed 3 bases and J 4 bases; nucleotides not matched to a gene: 3. Germline CDR1 SGHRS, CDR2 YFSETQ. CDR3 in DNA: TGCGCCAGCAGCTGGCAGGGGGGCACTGAAGCTTTCTTT. Translation: CASSWQGGTEAFF.